What follows are 18 T cell receptor beta chains derived from one specimen sequenced in a study of T cells after somatic rescue of genetic block. Measured with immunoSEQ multiplex PCR; TCRdb has only the in-frame clones, and not every one. The sample contains about 110,000 clones, 80% to 95% of which appear only once. Sequencing input: peripheral blood mononuclear cells (PBMCs). The receptors were gathered from a woman younger than 35.

This sequence joins TRBV6-6 and TRBJ2-5; D uncertain. This CDR3 comprises 11 residues. The V gene's germline CDR1 is MNHNY and CDR2 SVGAGI (reference sequence). V lost 8 bases and J 0 bases, leaving 4 bases between the germline ends. CDR3 protein: CASDDQETQYF. CDR3 nucleotides: TGTGCCAGCGATGACCAAGAGACCCAGTACTTC.

This chain connects TRBV5-1 to TRBJ2-2; D possibly corresponds to TRBD1 (8 bases). Germline loops: CDR1 SGHRS, CDR2 YFSETQ. This CDR3 contains 17 residues. The germline V and J ends were trimmed by 4 bases and 5 bases, with 21 bases remaining between them. The CDR3 region has the DNA TGCGCCAGCAGCCTGGGGGGGACAGGAGTACGGACCGGGGAGCTGTTTTTT. Translated, it gives CASSLGGTGVRTGELFF.

The CDR3 protein is CASSVDSGNEQFF. The CDR3 DNA sequence: TGTGCCAGCAGCGTAGATTCGGGTAATGAGCAGTTCTTC. The gene calls are TRBV9 and TRBJ2-1; D unclear. This CDR3 has 13 residues. V lost 0 bases, J lost 7 bases, and 8 bases lay in between. Per the germline V gene, CDR1 is SGDLS and CDR2 is YYNGEE.

This clone was observed a single time. The V call is TRBV6-5, the J call TRBJ2-1; D may correspond to TRBD1 or TRBD2 (5 bases each). V lost 8 bases, J lost 9 bases, and 20 bases lay in between. The CDR3 runs 14 residues. Germline CDR1 is MNHEY and CDR2 is SVGAGI. CDR3 coding DNA: TGTGCCAGCTACCTGACCGGGACGAGCGGTGAGCAGTTCTTC. This encodes CASYLTGTSGEQFF.

The V gene is TRBV4-2, the J gene TRBJ2-3, with 13 positions matching TRBD2. Trimming took 3 bases from V and 5 from J; bases not matched to a gene: 8. The germline CDR1 and CDR2 sequences are LGHNA and YNFKEQ. CDR3 length equals 17 residues. This CDR3 reads CASSHAQLAGGQDTQYF. The CDR3 nucleotides read TGTGCCAGCAGCCATGCCCAACTAGCGGGGGGGCAAGATACGCAGTATTTT.

The CDR3 spells CASSLAPVGANEKLFF. DNA of the CDR3: TGTGCCAGCAGCTTAGCGCCGGTAGGGGCTAATGAAAAACTGTTTTTT. The V and J genes are TRBV7-2 and TRBJ1-4; D possibly corresponds to TRBD1 (5 bases). The CDR3 is made up of 16 amino acids. V lost 0 bases to trimming and J lost 3 bases, with 11 bases between them. From germline, CDR1 is SGHTA and CDR2 FQGNSA.

CDR3 protein: CSAKTDRSGANVLTF. The CDR3 bases are TGCAGCGCCAAGACTGACCGCTCTGGGGCCAACGTCCTGACTTTC. V and J are TRBV29-1 and TRBJ2-6; no reliable D call. Germline values: CDR1 SQVTM, CDR2 ANQGSEA. V lost 7 bases and J 0 bases, leaving 13 bases between the germline ends. CDR3 length: 15 amino acids.

The chain has TRBV13 and TRBJ2-3; tentative D call: TRBD1 (6 bases). In germline, CDR1 is PRHDT, CDR2 FYEKMQ (reference sequence). This CDR3 is built from 16 residues. V lost 5 bases, J lost 0 bases, and 15 bases lay in between. CDR3 region: CASSPGRGSSTDTQYF. The DNA for the CDR3 is TGTGCCAGCAGCCCGGGCAGGGGATCTAGCACAGATACGCAGTATTTT.

The rearrangement uses TRBV28 and TRBJ1-5; TRBD1 matches at 8 bases. From germline, CDR1 is MDHEN and CDR2 SYDVKM. The junction had 11 bases not matched to a gene; V was cut back by 0 bases and J by 7 bases. The CDR3 consists of 17 residues. The CDR3 spells CASSLWQGAVWGQPQHF. In DNA, the CDR3 is TGTGCCAGCAGTTTATGGCAGGGGGCCGTTTGGGGGCAGCCCCAGCATTTT.

The rearrangement joins TRBV6-5 to TRBJ1-1; D is possibly TRBD1 (6 bases). Trimming pared 1 base from V and 9 bases from J, leaving 9 bases between. CDR3 length: 12 residues. Germline lookup yields CDR1 MNHEY and CDR2 SVGAGI. CDR3: CASSYYTGKAFF. CDR3 coding DNA: TGTGCCAGCAGTTACTATACAGGGAAAGCTTTCTTT.

The chain has TRBV7-9 and TRBJ2-7; 7 nucleotides align to TRBD1. The trim removed 5 bases at V and 6 bases at J, leaving 10 bases unmatched. The germline CDR1 and CDR2 sequences are SEHNR and FQNEAQ (reference sequence). The CDR3 runs to 14 residues. This chain's CDR3 is CASSLRGIMSEQYF. For the CDR3, the DNA is TGTGCCAGCAGCCTCAGGGGGATTATGTCCGAGCAGTACTTC. Variable domain in full (rest from reference TRBV7-9 and TRBJ2-7): DTGVSQNPRHKITKRGQNVTFRCDPISEHNRLYWYRQTLGQGPEFLTYFQNEAQLEKSRLLSDRFSAERPKGSFSTLEIQRTEQGDSAMYLCASSLRGIMSEQYFGPGTRLTVT.

The chain recombines TRBV2 with TRBJ2-5; D gene uncertain. The CDR3 extends over 15 amino acids. V lost 3 bases to trimming and J lost 2 bases, with 13 bases between them. Germline V gene data show CDR1 as SNHLY and CDR2 as FYNNEI. The CDR3 here is CASSDGVYTQETQYF. In DNA, the CDR3 is TGTGCCAGCAGTGATGGGGTGTATACTCAAGAGACCCAGTACTTC.

This clone occurred once. CDR3 in DNA: TGTGCCAGCAGCCCTACAGGGGTCGTCGGGGAGCTGTTTTTT. It encodes CASSPTGVVGELFF. This rearrangement joins TRBV7-2 to TRBJ2-2, with 7 bases lining up with TRBD1. The CDR3 runs to 14 residues. Unmatched junction bases numbered 7, after V lost 5 bases and J lost 7 bases. Per the germline V gene, CDR1 is SGHTA and CDR2 is FQGNSA.

The chain carries TRBV6-5 and TRBJ1-2; possible D gene TRBD1, 6 bases. With 6 bases removed from V and 1 base from J, the gap between germline ends came to 15 bases. Germline CDR1 and CDR2: MNHEY and SVGAGI. CDR3 length equals 15 residues. The CDR3 spells CASRRDGGVNYGYTF. The CDR3 DNA reads TGTGCCAGCAGGCGGGACGGGGGCGTTAACTATGGCTACACCTTC.

The chain recombines TRBV18 with TRBJ2-7, with TRBD1 identical over 9 bases. The germline gives CDR1 KGHSH, CDR2 LQKENI. This CDR3 is 12 amino acids long. V dropped 6 bases and J dropped 7; count of bases not matched to a gene: 4. The chain's CDR3 is CASSTGGREQYF. CDR3 bases: TGTGCCAGCTCTACAGGGGGCCGAGAGCAGTACTTC. The full variable domain, rest sourced from reference TRBV18 and TRBJ2-7, is NAGVMQNPRHLVRRRGQEARLRCSPMKGHSHVYWYRQLPEEGLKFMVYLQKENIIDESGMPKERFSAEFPKEGPSILRIQQVVRGDSAAYFCASSTGGREQYFGPGTRLTVT.

CDR3 in DNA: TGTGCCAGCAGCTTAGTCGGGTATGAAGCTTTCTTT. It specifies CASSLVGYEAFF. The J gene is TRBJ1-1, the V gene TRBV7-2; D gene uncertain. CDR1 SGHTA and CDR2 FQGNSA come from the germline V gene. Trimming pared 1 base from V and 7 bases from J, leaving 7 bases between. This CDR3 has 12 amino acids.

The V gene is TRBV4-3, the J gene TRBJ2-1; 7 bases are a match to TRBD2. This CDR3 contains 16 residues. Germline CDR1 reads LGHNA; CDR2 reads YSLEER. J lost 7 bases, V lost 5 bases, and 14 bases had no gene match. The CDR3 loop reads CASSGRWGEGLNEQFF. For the CDR3, the DNA is TGCGCCAGCAGCGGCCGTTGGGGTGAGGGACTAAATGAGCAGTTCTTC.

The CDR3 sequence: CASSRGRVGNQPQHF. The CDR3 DNA is TGTGCCAGCAGTCGCGGCAGGGTGGGCAATCAGCCCCAGCATTTT. The V gene is TRBV27, the J gene TRBJ1-5, with D tentatively TRBD1 (5 bases). V was shortened by 5 bases and J by 2 bases, with 13 bases between the two germline ends. The CDR3 sequence is 15 residues long. Germline values: CDR1 MNHEY, CDR2 SMNVEV (reference sequence).